This T cell receptor (beta chain) was captured in a study of human T cells and chemical hapten exposure. As concerns this clonotype: Its specificity is unknown.

In TCRdb, the RACE reads were re-called with MiXCR into one record per CDR3 protein. Among about 120,000 distinct CDR3 sequences, roughly 13% were seen once, and the ten largest hold 0.92%. The CDR3 runs 8 residues. The germline CDR1 and CDR2 sequences are SQVTM and ANQGSEA. V lost 3 bases and J lost 11, with 4 bases in between. Study-wide points: Relative to control repertoires, expanded TCRs gave rise to significantly more large CDR3 similarity clusters.

Specified time point: patch test 1, 2 weeks after DPC sensitization. Treatment reported: therapeutic diphenylcyclopropenone sensitization with weekly scalp DPC. The V and J genes are TRBV29-1 and TRBJ1-1, with D uncertain. The clonotype originates from a young man with alopecia areata. Some clones in this sample may be carry-over from other donors' samples. Specimen: whole blood, collected in connection with sensitization to the hapten diphenylcyclopropenone (DPC). CDR3 amino acids: CSVEDAFF. CDR3 sequence (DNA): TGCAGCGTTGAGGACGCTTTCTTT. The complete variable domain, with remaining parts taken from reference TRBV29-1 and TRBJ1-1, reads SAVISQKPSRDICQRGTSLTIQCQVDSQVTMMFWYRQQPGQSLTLIATANQGSEATYESGFVIDKFPISRPNLTFSTLTVSNMSPEDSSIYLCSVEDAFFGQGTRLTVV.